This is a list of T cell receptor beta chains from one sample in a study of CD8+ T cells in alopecia areata. Sequenced by immunoSEQ multiplex PCR; TCRdb stores in-frame clones only, minus some. The sample records 150,000 to 250,000 clones, 58% being singletons. The source was CD4+ T cells sorted from blood, collected at week 24, from a patient treated with tofacitinib. These receptors all stem from a human donor with alopecia areata. The CDR3 runs from the conserved cysteine through the conserved F or W. D genes are given only for firm matches. A clone size is listed for some rows: how often the clone was seen (once, few, many), or a class if it is expanded.

abundance: -; j_gene: TRBJ1-5; d_gene: -; v_gene: TRBV7-2; CDR3aa: CASSPLGEQPQHF; CDR3nt: TGTGCCAGCAGCCCACTGGGGGAGCAGCCCCAGCATTTT
abundance: -; j_gene: TRBJ1-5; d_gene: TRBD1; v_gene: TRBV19; CDR3aa: CASSIVGTGILPQHF; CDR3nt: TGTGCCAGTAGTATTGTGGGGACAGGAATCTTGCCCCAGCATTTT
abundance: -; j_gene: TRBJ2-7; d_gene: -; v_gene: TRBV4-1; CDR3aa: CASSQANRDHEQYF; CDR3nt: TGCGCCAGCAGCCAAGCAAACAGGGACCACGAGCAGTACTTC
abundance: few; j_gene: TRBJ2-5; d_gene: TRBD1; v_gene: TRBV7-3; CDR3aa: CASSSTGGRETQYF; CDR3nt: TGTGCCAGCAGCTCAACAGGGGGCCGAGAGACCCAGTACTTC
abundance: -; j_gene: TRBJ1-1; d_gene: -; v_gene: TRBV9; CDR3aa: CASSPRAYTEAFF; CDR3nt: TGTGCCAGCAGCCCCCGGGCGTACACTGAAGCTTTCTTT
abundance: -; j_gene: TRBJ2-7; d_gene: -; v_gene: TRBV7-8; CDR3aa: CASSSRDGYIYEQYF; CDR3nt: TGTGCCAGCAGCTCCCGGGACGGATACATCTACGAGCAGTACTTC
abundance: few; j_gene: TRBJ2-7; d_gene: -; v_gene: TRBV18; CDR3aa: CASSSGYEQYF; CDR3nt: TGTGCCAGCTCCTCAGGATACGAGCAGTACTTC
abundance: -; j_gene: TRBJ2-5; d_gene: -; v_gene: TRBV7-2; CDR3aa: CASSFQPEETQYF; CDR3nt: TGTGCCAGCAGCTTCCAGCCGGAGGAGACCCAGTACTTC
abundance: -; j_gene: TRBJ2-5; d_gene: -; v_gene: TRBV27; CDR3aa: CASSRGGGLQETQYF; CDR3nt: TGTGCCAGCAGCCGCGGTGGCGGACTTCAAGAGACCCAGTACTTC
abundance: -; j_gene: TRBJ2-3; d_gene: -; v_gene: TRBV7-9; CDR3aa: CASSVESTDTQYF; CDR3nt: TGTGCCAGCAGCGTCGAAAGCACAGATACGCAGTATTTT
abundance: -; j_gene: TRBJ1-2; d_gene: -; v_gene: TRBV2; CDR3aa: CASSEAGEGSYTF; CDR3nt: TGTGCCAGCAGTGAAGCTGGAGAGGGTAGCTACACCTTC
abundance: -; j_gene: TRBJ2-1; d_gene: -; v_gene: TRBV28; CDR3aa: CASSLKPYNEQFF; CDR3nt: TGTGCCAGCAGTTTAAAGCCGTACAATGAGCAGTTCTTC
abundance: -; j_gene: TRBJ2-5; d_gene: -; v_gene: TRBV7-9; CDR3aa: CASSSTVYQETQYF; CDR3nt: TGTGCCAGCAGCTCGACAGTGTACCAAGAGACCCAGTACTTC
abundance: -; j_gene: TRBJ2-7; d_gene: TRBD1; v_gene: TRBV7-6; CDR3aa: CASSPKGTGGYEQYF; CDR3nt: TGTGCCAGCAGCCCAAAGGGGACAGGAGGGTACGAGCAGTACTTC
abundance: -; j_gene: TRBJ2-5; d_gene: TRBD1; v_gene: TRBV5-4; CDR3aa: CASSIRTGRQETQYF; CDR3nt: TGTGCCAGCAGTATACGGACAGGGAGGCAAGAGACCCAGTACTTC
abundance: -; j_gene: TRBJ2-7; d_gene: -; v_gene: TRBV4-3; CDR3aa: CASSQARGAYEQYF; CDR3nt: TGCGCCAGCAGCCAAGCGCGGGGAGCCTACGAGCAGTACTTC
abundance: few; j_gene: TRBJ2-2; d_gene: TRBD2; v_gene: TRBV4-1; CDR3aa: CASQLAGPPGELFF; CDR3nt: TGCGCCAGCCAACTAGCGGGGCCCCCCGGGGAGCTGTTTTTT
abundance: -; j_gene: TRBJ2-5; d_gene: -; v_gene: TRBV6-1; CDR3aa: CAGRGETQYF; CDR3nt: TGTGCCGGGAGAGGGGAGACCCAGTACTTC
abundance: few; j_gene: TRBJ2-5; d_gene: -; v_gene: TRBV20-1; CDR3aa: CSAAHEETQYF; CDR3nt: TGCAGTGCTGCTCACGAAGAGACCCAGTACTTC
abundance: few; j_gene: TRBJ1-3; d_gene: -; v_gene: TRBV4-1; CDR3aa: CASSQVRTDGNTIYF; CDR3nt: TGCGCCAGCAGCCAAGTGAGGACAGATGGAAACACCATATATTTT
abundance: -; j_gene: TRBJ2-1; d_gene: TRBD2; v_gene: TRBV5-1; CDR3aa: CASSEGLAGQDEQFF; CDR3nt: TGCGCCAGCAGCGAAGGGTTAGCGGGGCAGGATGAGCAGTTCTTC
abundance: -; j_gene: TRBJ2-5; d_gene: -; v_gene: TRBV11-1; CDR3aa: CASSNSPWETQYF; CDR3nt: TGTGCCAGCAGCAATAGCCCCTGGGAGACCCAGTACTTC
abundance: -; j_gene: TRBJ1-2; d_gene: -; v_gene: TRBV27; CDR3aa: CASSLEGGHGYTF; CDR3nt: TGTGCCAGCAGTTTAGAGGGAGGCCATGGCTACACCTTC
abundance: few; j_gene: TRBJ2-3; d_gene: -; v_gene: TRBV27; CDR3aa: CASRPRAADTQYF; CDR3nt: TGTGCCAGCCGACCCAGAGCAGCAGATACGCAGTATTTT
abundance: -; j_gene: TRBJ2-7; d_gene: -; v_gene: TRBV18; CDR3aa: CASSWAGQSYEQYF; CDR3nt: TGTGCCAGCTCATGGGCCGGACAGTCCTACGAGCAGTACTTC
abundance: -; j_gene: TRBJ2-7; d_gene: TRBD2; v_gene: TRBV2; CDR3aa: CASSPLVGGLSYEQYF; CDR3nt: TGTGCCAGCAGCCCGCTGGTGGGAGGGTTGTCCTACGAGCAGTACTTC
abundance: -; j_gene: TRBJ1-1; d_gene: TRBD1; v_gene: TRBV29-1; CDR3aa: CSVGGGQGATEAFF; CDR3nt: TGCAGCGTTGGAGGGGGACAGGGGGCCACTGAAGCTTTCTTT
abundance: -; j_gene: TRBJ1-1; d_gene: -; v_gene: TRBV7-6; CDR3aa: CASSLGTISPIGNTEAFF; CDR3nt: TGTGCCAGCAGCTTGGGGACGATAAGCCCGATAGGGAACACTGAAGCTTTCTTT
abundance: -; j_gene: TRBJ2-3; d_gene: TRBD1; v_gene: TRBV23-1; CDR3aa: CASSQPTGSKATDTQYF; CDR3nt: TGCGCCAGCAGTCAGCCGACAGGGTCAAAGGCAACAGATACGCAGTATTTT
abundance: -; j_gene: TRBJ2-1; d_gene: TRBD1; v_gene: TRBV7-3; CDR3aa: CASGTGNNEQFF; CDR3nt: TGTGCCAGTGGGACAGGGAACAATGAGCAGTTCTTC